The 5 T cell receptor beta chains below all came from one sample that was sequenced in a study of blood T cell repertoires in COVID-19. Sequencing used immunoSEQ multiplex PCR; TCRdb keeps in-frame clones, though not all of them. The sample lists around 130,000 clones; approximately 84% were seen once. The sequencing input was peripheral blood. These receptors were obtained from a man between 60 and 70 years old with acute or convalescent COVID-19.

The chain carries TRBV6-5 and TRBJ1-5, with TRBD1 as a possible D gene (6 bases). Germline V lookup: CDR1 MNHEY, CDR2 SVGAGI. The V gene lost 4 bases and the J gene lost 4 bases, with 17 bases spanning the gap. The CDR3 runs to 16 residues. The CDR3 coding sequence is TGTGCCAGCAGTTCCCTCGGACAGCCTTTGAATCAGCCCCAGCATTTT. It translates to CASSSLGQPLNQPQHF.

V usage is TRBV7-9 and J usage is TRBJ2-7, with D possibly matching TRBD1 (6 bases). Germline assignment: CDR1 SEHNR and CDR2 FQNEAQ (reference sequence). The CDR3 spans 14 residues. Trimming left V 3 bases short and J 0 bases short, with 9 bases between. The CDR3 protein is CASSFSDSSYEQYF. In nucleotides, the CDR3 is TGTGCCAGCAGCTTCTCGGACAGCTCCTACGAGCAGTACTTC.

This clone was found once. The CDR3 reads CASSHLVTEQFF. CDR3 nucleotides: TGTGCCAGCAGCCATTTAGTTACCGAGCAGTTCTTC. The chain has TRBV7-8 and TRBJ2-1; D gene ambiguous. The CDR3 consists of 12 residues. Trimming took 5 bases from V and 10 from J, leaving 12 bases between them. Germline V lookup: CDR1 SGHVS, CDR2 FQNEAQ. The whole variable domain, remainder taken from reference TRBV7-8 and TRBJ2-1, is GAGVSQSPRYKVAKRGQDVALRCDPISGHVSLFWYQQALGQGPEFLTYFQNEAQLDKSGLPSDRFFAERPEGSVSTLKIQRTQQEDSAVYLCASSHLVTEQFFGPGTRLTVL.

This chain joins TRBV5-4 and TRBJ2-3, with D possibly TRBD2 on 5 matching bases. Trimming stripped 4 bases from V and 2 bases from J, with 8 bases between. CDR3 length: 13 amino acids. Looked up from germline, CDR1 is SGHNT and CDR2 is YYREEE (reference sequence). The CDR3 loop reads CASSPEATDTQYF. DNA of the CDR3: TGTGCCAGCAGCCCGGAGGCCACAGATACGCAGTATTTT.

The CDR3 DNA reads TGTGCCAGTAGTATTAGGGGCTTAGATGACACCGGGGAGCTGTTTTTT. This sequence encodes CASSIRGLDDTGELFF. This sequence joins TRBV19 and TRBJ2-2; D is possibly TRBD1 (5 bases). CDR3 size: 16 residues. In germline, CDR1 is LNHDA, CDR2 SQIVND (reference sequence). Trimming shortened V by 3 bases and J by 3 bases, and 14 bases separated the two germline ends.